Listed below are T cell receptor beta chains from one sample, sequenced in a study of cytomegalovirus exposure and HLA in healthy donors. Method: immunoSEQ multiplex PCR; TCRdb's copy keeps in-frame clones and lacks some. In total, the table holds just under 80,000 clones. The sample consisted of PBMCs. The receptors here all came from a man aged 18 to 30 in good health and CMV-seropositive. CDR3s include the opening cysteine and the closing phenylalanine or tryptophan. The order of the fields is V gene, D gene, J gene, CDR3 DNA, CDR3 protein. The D gene is left open where the match is weak.

>TRBV6-5|NA|TRBJ1-5
TGTGCCAGCAGTCCCACTCGGGTAGTCAATCAGCCCCAGCATTTT
CASSPTRVVNQPQHF
>TRBV28|TRBD1|TRBJ2-3
TGTGCCAGCAGTTCCGGACAGGGCACAGATACGCAGTATTTT
CASSSGQGTDTQYF
>TRBV6-5|TRBD1|TRBJ1-1
TGTGCCAGCAGTTACTTTTCGGGACAGAAAAAAACTGAAGCTTTCTTT
CASSYFSGQKKTEAFF
>TRBV7-2|NA|TRBJ1-2
TGTGCCAGCAGCTTAGCGACGGAGGGGGGGTATGGCTACACCTTC
CASSLATEGGYGYTF
>TRBV11-2|NA|TRBJ1-1
TGTGCCAGCAGCTTAGCGGGGGGGGTAGCTTTCTTT
CASSLAGGVAFF
>TRBV19|NA|TRBJ1-5
TGTGCCAGTAGGGTGGGGACAAGGGGCAATCAGCCCCAGCATTTT
CASRVGTRGNQPQHF
>TRBV28|NA|TRBJ2-1
TGTGCCAGCAGTTTACGGGGGAGCTCCTACAATGAGCAGTTCTTC
CASSLRGSSYNEQFF
>TRBV4-1|NA|TRBJ2-6
TGCGCCAGCAGCAACCCTGGACGGGGGAGCTCTGGGGCCAACGTCCTGACTTTC
CASSNPGRGSSGANVLTF
>TRBV18|TRBD1|TRBJ1-2
TGTGCCAGCTCACTAGAGGTCAAGGGGGCCCCCTATGGCTACACCTTC
CASSLEVKGAPYGYTF
>TRBV7-6|NA|TRBJ1-1
TGTGCCAGCAGCTTAGGAACCAGGGTAGGCACTGAAGCTTTCTTT
CASSLGTRVGTEAFF
>TRBV28|NA|TRBJ1-1
TGTGCCAGCAGCGTGAGGGAGAACACTGAAGCTTTCTTT
CASSVRENTEAFF
>TRBV4-2|NA|TRBJ1-2
TGTGCCAGCAGCCAAGATATGTGGGAGGGCCCGGGTGGCTACACCTTC
CASSQDMWEGPGGYTF
>TRBV4-1|NA|TRBJ2-7
TGCGCCAGCAGCCAAGGTGGGCCCTTTGAGCAGTACTTC
CASSQGGPFEQYF
>TRBV25-1|NA|TRBJ1-2
TGTGCCAGCAGTCAACAGGGAATCAGCTACACCTTC
CASSQQGISYTF
>TRBV11-3|NA|TRBJ1-2
TGTGCCAGCAGCCATCAGGGCAACTATGGCTACACCTTC
CASSHQGNYGYTF
>TRBV27|TRBD2|TRBJ2-1
TGTGCCAGCAGTTATACCTCTAGCGGGAGAGACAATGAGCAGTTCTTC
CASSYTSSGRDNEQFF
>TRBV10-2|NA|TRBJ1-2
TGCGCCAGCAGTGAGACAGCCGGTGAATATGGCTACACCTTC
CASSETAGEYGYTF
>TRBV11-2|NA|TRBJ2-2
TGTGCCAGCAGCTTAAGGAGAGGGCACACCGGGGAGCTGTTTTTT
CASSLRRGHTGELFF
>TRBV6-5|NA|TRBJ2-5
TGTGCTAGCCACCCCCAGCGGAGCCAAGAGACCCAGTACTTC
CASHPQRSQETQYF
>TRBV6-1|TRBD1|TRBJ1-2
TGTGCCAGCAGGATGGACAGGGCCTCCTATGGCTACACCTTC
CASRMDRASYGYTF
>TRBV5-1|NA|TRBJ2-6
TGCGCCAGCAGCTTTCCCCAGGGGGCAGTAGCGGGTGGATTCTCTGGGGCCAACGTCCTGACTTTC
CASSFPQGAVAGGFSGANVLTF
>TRBV7-9|TRBD2|TRBJ2-2
TGTGCCAGCAGCCACCTAGCGGGCTCGAACACCGGGGAGCTGTTTTTT
CASSHLAGSNTGELFF
>TRBV28|NA|TRBJ2-1
TGTGCCAGCAGTTTACTAGGGGGTACGGCTGAGCAGTTCTTC
CASSLLGGTAEQFF
>TRBV28|NA|TRBJ2-7
TGTGCCAGCAGTTTATTTCGGACAGCTCGCTCCTACGAGCAGTACTTC
CASSLFRTARSYEQYF
>TRBV5-6|NA|TRBJ1-1
TGTGCCAGCAGCTCCTCCAGGAACACTGAAGCTTTCTTT
CASSSSRNTEAFF
>TRBV21-1|NA|TRBJ2-7
TGTGCCAGCAGCAAAGGGAGAGATTTAGGGGCCTACGAGCAGTACTTC
CASSKGRDLGAYEQYF
>TRBV5-6|NA|TRBJ1-1
TGTGCCAGCAGCTTGGGGGGCGAAGCTTTCTTT
CASSLGGEAFF
>TRBV19|TRBD1|TRBJ1-5
TGTGCCAGTAGTAGGGACAGACATCAGCCCCAGCATTTT
CASSRDRHQPQHF
>TRBV6-4|TRBD1|TRBJ1-1
TGTGCCAGCAGTCCAGGGGGCTTGGGCACTGAAGCTTTCTTT
CASSPGGLGTEAFF
>TRBV20-1|TRBD1|TRBJ2-5
TGCAGTGCTATAGGGGGCGAGACCCAGTACTTC
CSAIGGETQYF
>TRBV2|NA|TRBJ2-3
TGTGCCAGCAGTGAAGCGACGACAGGGGGCGGGGGGGCGCAGTATTTT
CASSEATTGGGGAQYF
>TRBV2|TRBD2|TRBJ2-1
TGTGCCAGCAGACCCGGGGTAGCGGGGTCCTACAATGAGCAGTTCTTC
CASRPGVAGSYNEQFF
>TRBV15|NA|TRBJ2-5
TGTGCCACCAGCGGACCAGGGGGGAGTTTGGAGACCCAGTACTTC
CATSGPGGSLETQYF
>TRBV11-3|NA|TRBJ1-3
TGTGCCAGCAGCAATAGAGGAAACACCATATATTTT
CASSNRGNTIYF
>TRBV5-1|NA|TRBJ2-3
TGCGCCAGCAGCTTGGCCCCACGTGGAGGGAGTGGAACAGATACGCAGTATTTT
CASSLAPRGGSGTDTQYF
>TRBV4-1|TRBD2|TRBJ2-7
TGCGCCAGCAGCCAAGATCCGCGGGGGAGCTCCTACGAGCAGTACTTC
CASSQDPRGSSYEQYF
>TRBV9|NA|TRBJ1-6
TGTGCCAGCTCGCGAGGGAGTTCACCCCTCCACTTT
CASSRGSSPLHF
>TRBV29-1|TRBD1|TRBJ2-7
TGCAGCGTCTATACAGGGGACGCCTACGAGCAGTACTTC
CSVYTGDAYEQYF
>TRBV27|NA|TRBJ2-3
TGTGCCAGCAGTTTGAGACGTGAGGGGGGCACAGATACGCAGTATTTT
CASSLRREGGTDTQYF
>TRBV5-1|TRBD2|TRBJ2-3
TGCGCCAGCAGCCGAAACCCGGGACTAGAGAGCACAGATACGCAGTATTTT
CASSRNPGLESTDTQYF
>TRBV9|NA|TRBJ2-2
TGTGCCAGCAGCGTATTCCCAAGGGGCGCCGGGGAGCTGTTTTTT
CASSVFPRGAGELFF
>TRBV9|NA|TRBJ2-1
TGTGCCAGCAGCGTAACCGGGTGGAATGAGCAGTTCTTC
CASSVTGWNEQFF
>TRBV27|NA|TRBJ1-4
TGTGCCAGCAGTTTAGGAGGTTCAGCTAATGAAAAACTGTTTTTT
CASSLGGSANEKLFF
>TRBV14|TRBD2|TRBJ2-7
TGTGCCAGCAGCTACAGTAGCGGGGGTTCTTACGAGCAGTACTTC
CASSYSSGGSYEQYF
>TRBV7-2|NA|TRBJ2-7
TGTGCCAGCAGATTAGCGCAGGGAATATACGAGCAGTACTTC
CASRLAQGIYEQYF
>TRBV13|TRBD1|TRBJ2-3
TGTGCCAGCAGCCCCGGGACAGGGGGCAGGGACGGAAGAGGGGCAGATACGCAGTATTTT
CASSPGTGGRDGRGADTQYF
>TRBV7-9|NA|TRBJ1-1
TGTGCCAGCGCGACTCGTCTCGGTGCTCAGAACACTGAAGCTTTCTTT
CASATRLGAQNTEAFF
>TRBV5-8|NA|TRBJ2-7
TGTGCCAGCAGCTTCAGAGTCGGGGGCTACGAGCAGTACTTC
CASSFRVGGYEQYF
>TRBV6-5|NA|TRBJ2-7
TGTGCCAGCAGTTACGGGGTTAAGGGGCTCGACGAGCAGTACTTC
CASSYGVKGLDEQYF
>TRBV15|NA|TRBJ2-3
TGTGCCACCAGCAGAGACAGGGCAGATACGCAGTATTTT
CATSRDRADTQYF
>TRBV11-2|NA|TRBJ2-2
TGTGCCAGCAGATTAGGACAGTTTAACACCGGGGAGCTGTTTTTT
CASRLGQFNTGELFF
>TRBV25-1|NA|TRBJ1-4
TGTGCCAGCAGTGACGGGATTGACGATGAAAAACTGTTTTTT
CASSDGIDDEKLFF
>TRBV11-1|TRBD1|TRBJ2-7
TGTGCCAGCAGCAGGGACAGGGGTCCCTACGAGCAGTACTTC
CASSRDRGPYEQYF
>TRBV19|TRBD1|TRBJ1-1
TGTGCCAGTGACGACAGGGACACTGAAGCTTTCTTT
CASDDRDTEAFF
>TRBV14|TRBD1|TRBJ1-4
TGTGCCAGCAGCCCTCACAGGGGCAGGGCTGAAAAACTGTTTTTT
CASSPHRGRAEKLFF
>TRBV4-1|NA|TRBJ1-6
TGCGCCAGCAGCCTCCACGGGCAGGGAGGTTCACCCCTCCACTTT
CASSLHGQGGSPLHF
>TRBV4-1|NA|TRBJ1-2
TGCGCCAGCAGCGGAACTGGGGGCGCAGGGGACTATGGCTACACCTTC
CASSGTGGAGDYGYTF
>TRBV30|TRBD1|TRBJ1-5
TGTGCCTGGGACAGGGCCGGCAATCAGCCCCAGCATTTT
CAWDRAGNQPQHF